Each of the 8 T cell receptor beta chains below was sequenced from the same sample in a study of shared clonotypes between healthy human individuals. Only CD45RO-negative cells positively selected for CCR7 counted as naive CD8 cells, so terminally differentiated effector memory CD45RA+ cells were excluded. Data came from immunoSEQ multiplex PCR; TCRdb stores just in-frame clones and leaves some out. Of 800,000 or so clones in the sample, 96% were seen once. Sequenced input: naive CD8+ T cells sorted from blood. These receptors were obtained from a man younger than 40 in good health.

In this sample, this clone turned up once. The rearrangement uses TRBV5-8 and TRBJ2-5; D may be TRBD2 (7 bases). Germline CDR1 reads SGHTS; CDR2 reads YDEGEE. This CDR3 contains 14 residues. V was trimmed by 4 bases and J by 3 bases, leaving 13 bases between them. The CDR3 coding sequence is TGTGCCAGCAGCGTACAGGGAGGGGAAGAGACCCAGTACTTC. Its protein is CASSVQGGEETQYF.

The chain links TRBV14 to TRBJ2-7; D call uncertain. The CDR3 totals 13 residues. Germline V gene sequence: CDR1 SGHDN, CDR2 FVKESK. V gave up 3 bases and J gave up 7 bases, with 13 bases separating them. The CDR3 sequence: CASSHVSPLEQYF. CDR3 sequence (DNA): TGTGCCAGCAGCCACGTCTCCCCCCTGGAGCAGTACTTC.

The chain uses TRBV7-2 and TRBJ1-4, with D unclear. CDR1 is SGHTA, CDR2 FQGNSA, per germline. V was cut by 5 bases and J by 5 bases, with 15 bases left in between. The CDR3 consists of 15 residues. DNA of the CDR3: TGTGCCAGCAGCCCCCCCCGGTCTGGGAATGAAAAACTGTTTTTT. Residues: CASSPPRSGNEKLFF.

The chain links TRBV7-3 to TRBJ2-3; the D gene is possibly TRBD2 (6 bases). The CDR3 covers 17 residues. Trimming cost V 5 bases and J 1 base, with 19 bases left between them. Germline CDR1 is SGHTA and CDR2 is FQGTGA. The CDR3 region has the DNA TGTGCCAGCAGCCCTCCCTCTAGCGCGTTCGGCACAGATACGCAGTATTTT. Translation: CASSPPSSAFGTDTQYF.

This clone was found once. The chain uses TRBV2 and TRBJ2-7; TRBD2 matches at 7 bases. CDR1 and CDR2 (germline): SNHLY, FYNNEI. Trimming removed 6 bases from V and 2 bases from J; junction bases left unmatched: 13. This CDR3 has 16 amino acids. The CDR3 coding sequence is TGTGCCAGCAGCCTTTTACGACGGGAGGCAACCTACGAGCAGTACTTC. Amino acid sequence: CASSLLRREATYEQYF.

The V call is TRBV19, the J call TRBJ2-7, with 11 bases lining up with TRBD1. V gave up 5 bases and J gave up 1 base; unmatched junction bases: 10. This CDR3 comprises 17 residues. CDR1 LNHDA and CDR2 SQIVND come from the germline V gene (reference sequence). The CDR3 here is CASSSVGQGDTSYEQYF. DNA of the CDR3: TGTGCCAGTAGTTCCGTGGGACAGGGGGATACTTCCTACGAGCAGTACTTC.

The chain uses TRBV2 and TRBJ2-1; 7 bases line up with TRBD2. J gave up 3 bases and V 10 bases, and 15 bases lay outside the gene matches. The germline gives CDR1 SNHLY, CDR2 FYNNEI. The CDR3 is 16 residues long. DNA of the CDR3: TGTGCCATCCCAGGGCCGGGGGGTCAGGGCTACAATGAGCAGTTCTTC. Encoded protein: CAIPGPGGQGYNEQFF.

J is TRBJ2-3 and V is TRBV27, with D possibly TRBD1 on 6 matching bases. From germline, CDR1 is MNHEY and CDR2 SMNVEV (reference sequence). This CDR3 is built from 15 residues. V was pared by 5 bases and J by 2 bases, with 14 bases between. Written as DNA, the CDR3 is TGTGCCAGCAGTCCAGGGGTGGGGCACACAGATACGCAGTATTTT. It encodes CASSPGVGHTDTQYF.